The present TCR beta chain was sequenced within a study of cytomegalovirus exposure and HLA in healthy donors. Turning to the study itself: The roughly 130 validation repertoires used the same platform as the roughly 670 first-cohort repertoires (as reported by a later analysis).

This CDR3 is 17 amino acids long. The germline V gene encodes CDR1 MGHRA and CDR2 YSYEKL. V was clipped by 1 base and J by 1 base, with 14 bases between them. Sequencing used immunoSEQ multiplex PCR; TCRdb keeps in-frame clones, though not all of them. The table lists some 98,000 clones, approximately 84% of them singletons. The clonotype originates from a man younger than 30 in good health and CMV-seropositive. The chain uses TRBV4-1 and TRBJ2-1; perhaps TRBD2 as D (5 bases). The sequencing input was PBMCs. CDR3 in DNA: TGCGCCAGCAGCCAAGGGACTTCCTCGTGGTCCTACAATGAGCAGTTCTTC. It yields the protein CASSQGTSSWSYNEQFF.